This entry lists 7 T cell receptor beta chains sequenced from one sample in a study of blood T cell repertoires in COVID-19. TCRdb's copy holds only in-frame clones and misses some; the assay was immunoSEQ multiplex PCR. The data contain hundreds of thousands of clones, under 95% of them seen just once; the ten biggest clones take up around 3.5%. Sequencing was performed on peripheral blood. The receptor set was obtained from a woman younger than 35 who had recovered from COVID-19.

The chain carries TRBV7-6 and TRBJ2-5; no definite D call. Germline CDR1 reads SGHVS; CDR2 reads FNYEAQ. The CDR3 totals 14 residues. V was shortened by 6 bases and J by 2 bases, with 13 bases between the two germline ends. DNA of the CDR3: TGTGCCAGCAGTCCTGATGCGCCACAAGAGACCCAGTACTTC. Protein: CASSPDAPQETQYF.

The chain carries TRBV7-8 and TRBJ2-1; 7 nucleotides line up with TRBD2. CDR3 length: 15 residues. Germline CDR1 reads SGHVS; CDR2 reads FQNEAQ. V shed 2 bases, J shed 4 bases, and the junction held 5 bases outside the gene matches. In DNA, the CDR3 is TGTGCCAGCAGCTTAATAGCGGGTCCATACAATGAGCAGTTCTTC. This translates into CASSLIAGPYNEQFF.

The chain combines TRBV5-6 with TRBJ1-1; D is undetermined. The germline V and J ends were trimmed by 3 bases and 0 bases, with 21 bases remaining between them. Germline V CDR1 and CDR2: SGHDT, YYEEEE. This CDR3 contains 18 residues. CDR3 sequence reads: CASSSTRWEVRLNTEAFF. CDR3 in DNA: TGTGCCAGCAGCTCTACCCGATGGGAGGTTAGACTGAACACTGAAGCTTTCTTT.

This chain uses TRBV4-3 with TRBJ1-1; D gene unclear. CDR3 size: 15 residues. V was trimmed by 1 base and J by 5 bases, leaving 14 bases between them. Germline CDR1 LGHNA, CDR2 YSLEER. The CDR3 protein is CASSQGLVGGTEAFF. DNA of the CDR3: TGCGCCAGCAGCCAAGGTCTTGTAGGAGGAACTGAAGCTTTCTTT.

The chain couples TRBV4-1 to TRBJ2-5; TRBD1 might be the D (6 bases). The germline V gene has CDR1 MGHRA and CDR2 YSYEKL. The CDR3 extends over 15 amino acids. V lost 1 base and J 5 bases, leaving 14 bases between the germline ends. CDR3 bases: TGCGCCAGCAGCCAAGGGACAGTGCTGTTGGAGACCCAGTACTTC. It is translated as CASSQGTVLLETQYF.

Only one count was recorded for this clone. The gene calls are TRBV5-4 and TRBJ1-2, with 11 nucleotides matching TRBD1. Per the germline V gene, CDR1 is SGHNT and CDR2 is YYREEE (reference sequence). V lost 4 bases and J lost 10; bases outside the gene matches: 6. This CDR3 region has 13 residues. CDR3 sequence (DNA): TGTGCCAGCAGCAAGGACAGGGGGCGCGTCTACACCTTC. It specifies CASSKDRGRVYTF.

The chain links TRBV5-4 to TRBJ1-2; a weak D match, TRBD1 (5 bases). This CDR3 is 16 amino acids long. Germline CDR1 SGHNT, CDR2 YYREEE (reference sequence). Deletions cut 0 bases from V and 6 bases from J, with 18 bases between. CDR3 sequence (DNA): TGTGCCAGCAGCTTGGGTGGGCCAGGGATTTACCATGGCTACACCTTC. Protein: CASSLGGPGIYHGYTF.